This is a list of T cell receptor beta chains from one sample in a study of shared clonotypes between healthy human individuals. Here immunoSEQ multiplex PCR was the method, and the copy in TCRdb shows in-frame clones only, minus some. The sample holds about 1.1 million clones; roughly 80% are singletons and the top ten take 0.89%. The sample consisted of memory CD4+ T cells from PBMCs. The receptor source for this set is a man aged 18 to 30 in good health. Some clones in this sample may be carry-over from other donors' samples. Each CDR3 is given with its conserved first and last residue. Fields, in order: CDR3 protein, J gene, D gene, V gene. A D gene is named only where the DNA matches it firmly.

cdr3_aa: CASSPGTFFSNTEAFF
j_call: TRBJ1-1
d_call: .
v_call: TRBV6-6

cdr3_aa: CASSSGRTNEKLFF
j_call: TRBJ1-4
d_call: .
v_call: TRBV5-1

cdr3_aa: CASSLGPLYEQYF
j_call: TRBJ2-7
d_call: .
v_call: TRBV19

cdr3_aa: CASSDDREKLFF
j_call: TRBJ1-4
d_call: .
v_call: TRBV5-4

cdr3_aa: CASSFPSGGGRGEQYF
j_call: TRBJ2-7
d_call: TRBD2
v_call: TRBV5-1

cdr3_aa: CASSLWDGYTF
j_call: TRBJ1-2
d_call: .
v_call: TRBV7-9

cdr3_aa: CSVPRTQAGLGEQYF
j_call: TRBJ2-7
d_call: .
v_call: TRBV29-1

cdr3_aa: CASSAGVERGNEQFF
j_call: TRBJ2-1
d_call: TRBD2
v_call: TRBV9

cdr3_aa: CASSDSGRGGELFF
j_call: TRBJ2-2
d_call: .
v_call: TRBV10-1

cdr3_aa: CASRPSGTYNEQFF
j_call: TRBJ2-1
d_call: TRBD2
v_call: TRBV6-6

cdr3_aa: CASSLSTSDEQYF
j_call: TRBJ2-7
d_call: .
v_call: TRBV4-3

cdr3_aa: CASSLLLAAYYEQYF
j_call: TRBJ2-7
d_call: TRBD2
v_call: TRBV11-2

cdr3_aa: CSSRQGGNTEAFF
j_call: TRBJ1-1
d_call: TRBD1
v_call: TRBV29-1

cdr3_aa: CASSQDSSKDTQYF
j_call: TRBJ2-3
d_call: .
v_call: TRBV4-1

cdr3_aa: CASSYSDSYEQYF
j_call: TRBJ2-7
d_call: .
v_call: TRBV6-6

cdr3_aa: CASSSRGGTEAFF
j_call: TRBJ1-1
d_call: .
v_call: TRBV6-1

cdr3_aa: CSVLSGANVLTF
j_call: TRBJ2-6
d_call: .
v_call: TRBV29-1

cdr3_aa: CASSLGGTQETQYF
j_call: TRBJ2-5
d_call: .
v_call: TRBV5-1

cdr3_aa: CASSQIGTSTDTQYF
j_call: TRBJ2-3
d_call: .
v_call: TRBV4-3

cdr3_aa: CASSSPTREKLFF
j_call: TRBJ1-4
d_call: .
v_call: TRBV19

cdr3_aa: CASSTSGDRNTEAFF
j_call: TRBJ1-1
d_call: .
v_call: TRBV6-1

cdr3_aa: CASSSKGQTDEQYF
j_call: TRBJ2-7
d_call: .
v_call: TRBV7-2

cdr3_aa: CASSQDGTGWGEQFF
j_call: TRBJ2-1
d_call: .
v_call: TRBV4-3

cdr3_aa: CASSATGTSGSRGPYNEQFF
j_call: TRBJ2-1
d_call: TRBD2
v_call: TRBV4-2

cdr3_aa: CASGPQSGQGARGYTF
j_call: TRBJ1-2
d_call: TRBD1
v_call: TRBV5-1

cdr3_aa: CASSLGGYTF
j_call: TRBJ1-2
d_call: .
v_call: TRBV28

cdr3_aa: CASSPPGSYTDTQYF
j_call: TRBJ2-3
d_call: .
v_call: TRBV6-1

cdr3_aa: CASSLEAGGIGETQYF
j_call: TRBJ2-5
d_call: TRBD1
v_call: TRBV5-6

cdr3_aa: CATAEAGATYEQYF
j_call: TRBJ2-7
d_call: .
v_call: TRBV6-5

cdr3_aa: CASSAPSGGQPQHF
j_call: TRBJ1-5
d_call: .
v_call: TRBV6-1

cdr3_aa: CASSPWTNGRWDTQYF
j_call: TRBJ2-3
d_call: .
v_call: TRBV13

cdr3_aa: CASSLQLADNEQFF
j_call: TRBJ2-1
d_call: .
v_call: TRBV18

cdr3_aa: CASSYRSGKETQYF
j_call: TRBJ2-5
d_call: .
v_call: TRBV6-6

cdr3_aa: CAITAGTGFGHEQFF
j_call: TRBJ2-1
d_call: TRBD1
v_call: TRBV10-3

cdr3_aa: CASSRGRIYGYTF
j_call: TRBJ1-2
d_call: .
v_call: TRBV19

cdr3_aa: CASSILGEKLFF
j_call: TRBJ1-4
d_call: .
v_call: TRBV19

cdr3_aa: CASRRSAASSEQYF
j_call: TRBJ2-7
d_call: .
v_call: TRBV5-1

cdr3_aa: CASSLPGTSGDTQYF
j_call: TRBJ2-3
d_call: TRBD2
v_call: TRBV5-4

cdr3_aa: CASSPRGGIAKNIQYF
j_call: TRBJ2-4
d_call: .
v_call: TRBV19

cdr3_aa: CASKIRTSYNEQFF
j_call: TRBJ2-1
d_call: .
v_call: TRBV6-1

cdr3_aa: CAIRSRDGEISGANVLTF
j_call: TRBJ2-6
d_call: .
v_call: TRBV10-3

cdr3_aa: CASSYSGTNDYGYTF
j_call: TRBJ1-2
d_call: .
v_call: TRBV6-6

cdr3_aa: CASSVGSGTANTEAFF
j_call: TRBJ1-1
d_call: TRBD1
v_call: TRBV9

cdr3_aa: CASSLFNRYEQFF
j_call: TRBJ2-1
d_call: .
v_call: TRBV7-9

cdr3_aa: CASRKPSTDTQYF
j_call: TRBJ2-3
d_call: .
v_call: TRBV6-1

cdr3_aa: CASKRGAGSQETQYF
j_call: TRBJ2-5
d_call: .
v_call: TRBV5-6

cdr3_aa: CASSDQRSYNEQFF
j_call: TRBJ2-1
d_call: .
v_call: TRBV18

cdr3_aa: CASAVGGGSYEQYF
j_call: TRBJ2-7
d_call: .
v_call: TRBV28

cdr3_aa: CASSSISGDEKLFF
j_call: TRBJ1-4
d_call: .
v_call: TRBV27

cdr3_aa: CASSGTVLAYEQYF
j_call: TRBJ2-7
d_call: .
v_call: TRBV2

cdr3_aa: CASSEARLRGENIQYF
j_call: TRBJ2-4
d_call: .
v_call: TRBV6-1

cdr3_aa: CSARSFNEQFF
j_call: TRBJ2-1
d_call: .
v_call: TRBV20-1

cdr3_aa: CSVGGRADRGDTQYF
j_call: TRBJ2-3
d_call: TRBD2
v_call: TRBV29-1